This passage covers 22 T cell receptor beta chains from one sample sequenced in a study of T cell responses to AZD1222 COVID-19 vaccine. Profiling relied on immunoSEQ multiplex PCR, and the TCRdb table lists in-frame clones only, not all of them. The repertoire holds about 120,000 clones, with around 90% as singletons. Sample: peripheral blood, taken 28 days after the second AZD1222 dose. The receptors were sampled from an adult who received the AZD1222 COVID-19 vaccine.

V is TRBV6-2 or TRBV6-3 and J is TRBJ2-3, with TRBD1 as a possible D gene (6 bases). The CDR3 totals 15 residues. Per germline, CDR1 MNHEY and CDR2 SVGEGT. Deletions cut 6 bases from V and 2 bases from J, with 15 bases between. The CDR3 region is CASSLRDTNTDTQYF. CDR3 sequence (DNA): TGTGCCAGCAGCCTGAGGGACACAAACACAGATACGCAGTATTTT.

The chain joins TRBV21-1 to TRBJ1-4; the table's D call TRBD1 went unverified against the DNA. TRBV21-1 is given as a pseudogene. The CDR3 is 21 residues long. As DNA, the CDR3 is TGTGCCAGCAGCAAAGACTTAAAAGTCCCCTATCGAAGGGGGCGTCGTGAAAAACTGTTTTTT. Amino acids: CASSKDLKVPYRRGRREKLFF.

The V call is TRBV24-1, the J call TRBJ1-4, with D possibly matching TRBD1 (5 bases). The CDR3 is 16 amino acids. Between the trimmed V and J ends, which lost 3 bases and 4 bases, there was a span of 14 bases. Looked up from germline, CDR1 is KGHDR and CDR2 is SFDVKD. CDR3 region: CATSDPRRGGNEKLFF. Written as DNA, the CDR3 is TGTGCCACCAGTGATCCCCGAAGGGGAGGTAATGAAAAACTGTTTTTT.

The sample holds one count of this clone. The chain recombines TRBV7-3 with TRBJ1-2; 9 nucleotides match TRBD1. V lost 5 bases, J lost 3 bases, and 4 bases stayed unmatched. Germline values: CDR1 SGHTA, CDR2 FQGTGA. The CDR3 consists of 14 residues. CDR3 residues: CASSLRDRDYGYTF. The CDR3 bases are TGTGCCAGCAGCCTCCGGGACAGGGACTATGGCTACACCTTC.

This clone showed up just once. CDR3 residues: CASSQDREYRWRGANVLTF. The DNA for the CDR3 is TGCGCCAGCAGCCAAGATAGGGAGTATCGATGGAGGGGCGCCAACGTCCTGACTTTC. The V call is TRBV4-3, the J call TRBJ2-6; possibly TRBD2 for D (6 bases). CDR1 is LGHNA, CDR2 YSLEER, per germline. Between the trimmed V and J ends, which lost 0 bases and 7 bases, there was a span of 22 bases. The CDR3 consists of 19 residues.

DNA for the CDR3: TGTGCCAGCAGGGCCGGACAGGGTTCGGATGGCTACACCTTC. The encoded protein is CASRAGQGSDGYTF. This chain links TRBV6-6 with TRBJ1-2, with 8 bases matching TRBD1. The V and J ends lost 6 bases and 6 bases, in that order; junction bases with no gene match: 9. The V gene's germline CDR1 is MNHNY and CDR2 SVGAGI (reference sequence). The CDR3 sequence is 14 residues long.

The rearrangement links TRBV5-1 to TRBJ2-1; TRBD1 is a possible D gene (5 bases). The V gene's germline CDR1 is SGHRS and CDR2 YFSETQ. CDR3 length: 14 amino acids. Trimming left V 0 bases short and J 9 bases short, with 13 bases between. As DNA, the CDR3 is TGCGCCAGCAGCTTGGCCTTTGGGGCTGGTGAGCAGTTCTTC. Protein product: CASSLAFGAGEQFF.

The sample holds a few counts of this clone. The chain links TRBV28 to TRBJ1-6; D possibly corresponds to TRBD1 (5 bases). Germline V gene data show CDR1 as MDHEN and CDR2 as SYDVKM. V was cut by 6 bases and J by 6 bases, with 18 bases left in between. CDR3 length: 16 amino acids. The DNA of the CDR3 is TGTGCCAGCAGCAAACGTTTCAGGGTTTTTAATTCACCCCTCCACTTT. The encoded protein is CASSKRFRVFNSPLHF.

This clone was recorded only once. The chain carries TRBV9 and TRBJ1-1; D remains unclear. Trimming left V 0 bases short and J 3 bases short, with 12 bases between. Germline V CDR1 and CDR2: SGDLS, YYNGEE. CDR3 length: 15 residues. CDR3 amino acids: CASSVGGFWDTEAFF. The CDR3 coding sequence is TGTGCCAGCAGCGTAGGAGGGTTCTGGGACACTGAAGCTTTCTTT.

This clone was observed a single time. The chain links TRBV5-8 to TRBJ1-2; D remains ambiguous. CDR3 length equals 14 residues. V lost 3 bases and J lost 4, with 13 bases in between. Germline V gene sequence: CDR1 SGHTS, CDR2 YDEGEE. CDR3 sequence (DNA): TGTGCCAGCAGCTCGGAGCAAGCCCTCTATGGCTACACCTTC. It is translated as CASSSEQALYGYTF.

The DNA for the CDR3 is TGTGCCAGCAGCCAAGTCATGGATCAGCCCCAGCATTTT. This sequence encodes CASSQVMDQPQHF. V and J are TRBV4-2 and TRBJ1-5; no clear D. Germline-derived CDR1 and CDR2 are LGHNA and YNFKEQ. V was clipped by 1 base and J by 5 bases, with 6 bases between them. The CDR3 is 13 residues long.

The chain links TRBV2 to TRBJ1-2; weak D call: TRBD1 (5 bases). The CDR3 extends over 14 amino acids. Trimming pared 6 bases from V and 4 bases from J, leaving 15 bases between. Germline V CDR1 and CDR2: SNHLY, FYNNEI. In DNA form, the CDR3 reads TGTGCCAGCAGGGGAGGGGCGGCGGGCTATGGCTACACCTTC. Translation gives CASRGGAAGYGYTF.

This clone was observed once. The chain carries TRBV2 and TRBJ1-5, with 7 bases identical to TRBD1. CDR3 size: 14 residues. The V and J ends lost 6 bases and 6 bases, in that order; junction bases with no gene match: 8. CDR1 and CDR2 (germline): SNHLY, FYNNEI. The CDR3 nucleotides are TGTGCCAGCAGGAAAGGGACAGCTGGTCAGCCCCAGCATTTT. It codes for CASRKGTAGQPQHF.

The chain combines TRBV29-1 with TRBJ1-2; D ambiguous. The germline V gene has CDR1 SQVTM and CDR2 ANQGSEA. This CDR3 spans 14 amino acids. V lost 0 bases to trimming and J lost 5 bases, with 13 bases between them. The CDR3 coding sequence is TGCAGCGTTGAAGATGGATTTTCTAGGTATGGCTACACCTTC. Amino acid sequence: CSVEDGFSRYGYTF.

The chain is built from TRBV5-1 and TRBJ1-1; D possibly corresponds to TRBD1 (5 bases). The germline V and J ends were trimmed by 1 base and 5 bases, with 15 bases remaining between them. The CDR3 is 15 residues long. Germline CDR1 reads SGHRS; CDR2 reads YFSETQ. The CDR3, as DNA: TGCGCCAGCAGCTTGTTGCTTGGGCAGGGAACTGAAGCTTTCTTT. Translation gives CASSLLLGQGTEAFF.

This clone was observed a single time. This chain links TRBV5-1 with TRBJ2-7; 10 bases are a match to TRBD1. The CDR3 runs 14 residues. Germline V lookup: CDR1 SGHRS, CDR2 YFSETQ. V gave up 4 bases and J gave up 3 bases; unmatched junction bases: 4. CDR3 in amino acids: CASSTGDRGYEQYF. CDR3 nucleotide sequence: TGCGCCAGCAGCACCGGGGACAGGGGCTACGAGCAGTACTTC.

The gene calls are TRBV28 and TRBJ2-5; the match to TRBD1 covers 8 bases. Germline CDR1 reads MDHEN; CDR2 reads SYDVKM. V shed 1 base, J shed 3 bases, and the junction held 7 bases outside the gene matches. The CDR3 runs 16 residues. The CDR3 protein is CASSLYVGQVKETQYF. CDR3 nucleotides: TGTGCCAGCAGTTTATACGTGGGACAGGTAAAAGAGACCCAGTACTTC.

This chain uses TRBV29-1 with TRBJ1-1; maybe TRBD1 (5 bases). V was cut by 6 bases and J by 5 bases, with 13 bases left in between. Germline V gives CDR1 SQVTM, CDR2 ANQGSEA. The CDR3 has 12 amino acids. The CDR3 spells CSVFRVETEAFF. The CDR3 region has the DNA TGCAGCGTATTCAGGGTCGAGACTGAAGCTTTCTTT.

The chain carries TRBV7-6 and TRBJ2-7; the D is unclear. Trimming took off 1 base at V and 2 bases at J, with 6 bases between the two ends. The CDR3 has 13 amino acids. The germline V gene has CDR1 SGHVS and CDR2 FNYEAQ. CDR3 sequence: CASSLGRTYEQYF. The CDR3 bases are TGTGCCAGCAGCTTAGGCAGAACCTACGAGCAGTACTTC.

The chain carries TRBV5-6 and TRBJ1-4; D might be TRBD1 (6 bases). V shed 2 bases and J shed 2 bases, with 7 bases lying between them. Germline CDR1 and CDR2: SGHDT and YYEEEE. The CDR3 spans 14 residues. The CDR3 here is CASSLGQTNEKLFF. In DNA, the CDR3 is TGTGCCAGCAGCTTAGGACAGACTAATGAAAAACTGTTTTTT.

This rearrangement joins TRBV30 to TRBJ1-4; 9 nucleotides agree with TRBD1. Germline V gene data show CDR1 as GTSNPN and CDR2 as SVGIG (reference sequence). The CDR3 spans 14 residues. J was trimmed by 8 bases and V by 3 bases; bases with no gene match: 7. The CDR3 DNA reads as TGTGCCTGGAGAGCCGGGACAGGGATCGAAAAACTGTTTTTT. Translation: CAWRAGTGIEKLFF.

The chain employs TRBV5-1 and TRBJ2-3; 11 positions match TRBD2. There are 14 residues in the CDR3. Germline-derived CDR1 and CDR2 are SGHRS and YFSETQ. Trimming removed 4 bases from V and 3 bases from J; junction bases left unmatched: 1. The CDR3 loop is CASSRLAGTDTQYF. CDR3 in DNA: TGCGCCAGCAGCAGACTAGCGGGGACAGATACGCAGTATTTT. Based on the CDR3 plus reference TRBV5-1 and TRBJ2-3, the full variable domain is KAGVTQTPRYLIKTRGQQVTLSCSPISGHRSVSWYQQTPGQGLQFLFEYFSETQRNKGNFPGRFSGRQFSNSRSEMNVSTLELGDSALYLCASSRLAGTDTQYFGPGTRLTVL.